This T cell receptor beta chain was captured by sequencing in a study of T cells in tuberculosis. Study overall: Sequenced TCRs come from CD1B-GMM tetramer-binding T cells.

Thawed, overnight-rested PBMC were stained with GMM-loaded CD1B tetramer, viability dye and anti-CD3, then sorted. The lipid loaded on the CD1B tetramers was C32 glucose monomycolate from Rhodococcus equi. About 100,000 tetramer-negative cells were sorted from each donor. The CDR3 contains 13 residues. CDR1 SGHDT and CDR2 YYEEEE come from the germline V gene. V was shortened by 1 base and J by 2 bases, with 5 bases between the two germline ends. Chain pairing is unknown; alpha and beta were sequenced separately. The protocol was immunoSEQ multiplex PCR, while the TCRdb copy is restricted to in-frame clones and leaves out a portion. The sample contains approximately 59,000 clones, 70% to 90% of which appear only once.

The sequenced material came from CD1b-GMM tetramer-negative cells sorted from PBMCs. The receptor comes from an adult woman with latent tuberculosis. The rearrangement joins TRBV5-6 to TRBJ2-3; D gene ambiguous. CDR3 sequence (DNA): TGTGCCAGCAGCTTGAGAGCCACAGATACGCAGTATTTT. Protein: CASSLRATDTQYF.